These 23 T cell receptor beta chains were all obtained from the same sample, sequenced in a study of identical twins. Each CDR3 protein gets one entry after TCRdb re-called the 5' RACE reads with MiXCR. This table holds around 490,000 distinct CDR3 sequences, around an eighth found once. The sample was also linked to a second study, of yellow fever vaccine responses in identical twins.

Material for sequencing was CD4+ T cells sorted from blood. The receptors were sampled from a woman aged 18-35 years in good health.

This clonotype has a handful of counts. The rearrangement uses TRBV11-3 and TRBJ2-3, with D tentatively TRBD1 or TRBD2 (5 bases each). From germline, CDR1 is SGHNT and CDR2 YENEEA. There are 13 residues in the CDR3. Trimming pared 2 bases from V and 5 bases from J, leaving 8 bases between. Here the CDR3 reads CASSLSGLDTQYF. The CDR3 DNA is TGTGCCAGCAGCTTATCGGGGCTAGATACGCAGTATTTT.

This clonotype was counted at least ten times. CDR3 DNA: TGTGCCACCAGCAGAGATTCGGTCGGGGAGCTGTTTTTT. It codes for CATSRDSVGELFF. The chain couples TRBV15 to TRBJ2-2; D is uncertain. Germline CDR1 reads LNHNV; CDR2 reads YYDKDF (reference sequence). V was pared by 0 bases and J by 7 bases, with 6 bases between. The CDR3 consists of 13 residues.

This chain joins TRBV6-1 and TRBJ1-2; D uncertain. The V end was cut by 6 bases, the J end by 6 bases, with 14 bases between. This CDR3 is built from 13 residues. CDR1 MNHNS and CDR2 SASEGT come from the germline V gene. CDR3 loop: CASRLRGTDGYTF. CDR3 DNA: TGTGCCAGCAGGCTAAGAGGAACGGATGGCTACACCTTC.

This clonotype was detected only a few times. The chain uses TRBV5-5 and TRBJ2-3; 12 bases are a match to TRBD2. Germline CDR1 is SGHKS and CDR2 is YYEKEE (reference sequence). V was pared by 1 base and J by 4 bases, with 7 bases of the junction left unmatched. The CDR3 runs 17 residues. The CDR3 region has the DNA TGTGCCAGCAGCTTGAGACTAGCGGGGGCGAGAGCAGATACGCAGTATTTT. Translated, it gives CASSLRLAGARADTQYF.

The chain combines TRBV28 with TRBJ2-3; TRBD1 matches 8 bases. The CDR3 length is 17 residues. Germline-derived CDR1 and CDR2 are MDHEN and SYDVKM. J was trimmed by 1 base and V by 4 bases; bases with no gene match: 10. CDR3 amino acids: CASSSGTGVRGTDTQYF. The CDR3 nucleotides are TGTGCCAGCAGTTCCGGGACAGGAGTCCGGGGCACAGATACGCAGTATTTT.

The V call is TRBV28, the J call TRBJ2-6; maybe TRBD2 (7 bases). Trimming took 6 bases from V and 0 from J, leaving 15 bases between them. This CDR3 is 17 amino acids long. Germline-derived CDR1 and CDR2 are MDHEN and SYDVKM. As DNA, the CDR3 is TGTGCCAGCAGCCCGGGGGGCGTACTCTCTGGGGCCAACGTCCTGACTTTC. It is translated as CASSPGGVLSGANVLTF.

V and J are TRBV4-3 and TRBJ2-1, with 7 bases identical to TRBD2. Trimming at V came to 1 base and at J to 4 bases, leaving 7 bases not matched to a gene. Per the germline V gene, CDR1 is LGHNA and CDR2 is YSLEER. This CDR3 comprises 16 residues. This CDR3 reads CASSQGFSGAYNEQFF. The CDR3, as DNA: TGCGCCAGCAGCCAAGGGTTCAGCGGGGCTTACAATGAGCAGTTCTTC.

This clonotype was observed a handful of times. The J gene is TRBJ2-7, the V gene TRBV28; D is ambiguous. The CDR3 sequence is 15 residues long. Germline loops: CDR1 MDHEN, CDR2 SYDVKM. Trimming stripped 3 bases from V and 2 bases from J, with 14 bases between. The CDR3 nucleotides are TGTGCCAGCAGTTTTAAGGGTGGTGCGACCTACGAGCAGTACTTC. It encodes CASSFKGGATYEQYF.

The rearrangement uses TRBV6-5 and TRBJ1-2; D unresolved. The CDR3 is 13 amino acids. Germline CDR1 and CDR2: MNHEY and SVGAGI. V was clipped by 4 bases and J by 4 bases, with 10 bases between them. The CDR3 is CASSLGHSYGYTF. CDR3 coding DNA: TGTGCCAGCAGTTTGGGCCATTCCTATGGCTACACCTTC.

Here the CDR3 DNA reads TGTGCCAGCAGTTATCGGACTAGCGGGAGGGCTGGAGATACGCAGTATTTT. It translates to CASSYRTSGRAGDTQYF. V usage is TRBV6-5 and J usage is TRBJ2-3, with 15 bases that match TRBD2. J was trimmed by 5 bases and V by 3 bases; bases with no gene match: 6. Looked up from germline, CDR1 is MNHEY and CDR2 is SVGAGI. CDR3 length: 17 amino acids.

The chain has TRBV12-3 or TRBV12-4 and TRBJ2-3; D is perhaps TRBD2 (6 bases). There are 14 residues in the CDR3. V was clipped by 5 bases and J by 3 bases, with 12 bases between them. CDR3 DNA sequence: TGTGCCAGCAGTCTTCGGGGACTGACAGATACGCAGTATTTT. This encodes CASSLRGLTDTQYF.

The chain has TRBV7-2 and TRBJ2-5, with 12 positions matching TRBD1. The length of the CDR3 is 15 residues. Germline V CDR1 and CDR2: SGHTA, FQGNSA. J lost 8 bases, V lost 2 bases, and 6 bases had no gene match. The CDR3 here is CASSLRRDRGLTQYF. CDR3 nucleotides: TGTGCCAGCAGCTTACGCCGGGACAGGGGGCTCACCCAGTACTTC.

V gene TRBV6-2 or TRBV6-3 combines with J gene TRBJ2-7; unclear D gene. V lost 7 bases to trimming and J lost 6 bases, with 13 bases between them. The CDR3 consists of 12 residues. Germline-derived CDR1 and CDR2 are MNHEY and SVGEGT. The CDR3 region is CASNDFPLEQYF. CDR3 in DNA: TGTGCCAGCAATGACTTCCCGCTCGAGCAGTACTTC.

The rearrangement links TRBV28 to TRBJ2-5; 9 bases fit TRBD1. The ends lost 7 bases at V and 5 bases at J; junction bases unmatched: 8. The CDR3 is 14 amino acids. Germline V lookup: CDR1 MDHEN, CDR2 SYDVKM. CDR3 nucleotide sequence: TGTGCCAGCACCGACAGGGGGGGGGCGGAGACCCAGTACTTC. Its protein product is CASTDRGGAETQYF.

This clonotype was seen only a few times. V gene TRBV4-2 combines with J gene TRBJ2-2, with 12 bases that match TRBD2. The germline V gene has CDR1 LGHNA and CDR2 YNFKEQ. The CDR3 has 18 residues. Germline trimming cut 4 bases from V and 3 bases from J; bases unmatched to any gene: 9. The CDR3 DNA sequence: TGTGCCAGCAGCCCGAGGTCTAGCGGGGGGGCGGACACCGGGGAGCTGTTTTTT. Protein product: CASSPRSSGGADTGELFF.

There are a few counts of this clonotype. The gene calls are TRBV6-5 and TRBJ1-2, with D hard to call. V was cut by 3 bases and J by 6 bases, with 20 bases left in between. Per the germline V gene, CDR1 is MNHEY and CDR2 is SVGAGI. The CDR3 sequence is 16 residues long. Written as DNA, the CDR3 is TGTGCCAGCAGTTATCACCCGGGCTCGTCAGTACATGGCTACACCTTC. It yields the protein CASSYHPGSSVHGYTF.

The rearrangement links TRBV7-2 to TRBJ2-4; 8 bases align to TRBD1. Per the germline V gene, CDR1 is SGHTA and CDR2 is FQGNSA. The CDR3 runs 16 residues. The ends lost 4 bases at V and 7 bases at J; junction bases unmatched: 12. DNA of the CDR3: TGTGCCAGCAGCTCGACGACAGGGGCCCTCACTAACATTCAGTACTTC. This codes for CASSSTTGALTNIQYF.

This clonotype was found many times. V gene TRBV3-1 combines with J gene TRBJ2-7; D is ambiguous. The CDR3 loop spans 13 amino acids. Germline V gene lookup returns CDR1 LGHDT and CDR2 YNNKEL (reference sequence). The V end was cut by 0 bases, the J end by 7 bases, with 10 bases between. Here the CDR3 DNA reads TGTGCCAGCAGCCAAGATTGGTGGACGGAGCAGTACTTC. It codes for CASSQDWWTEQYF.

This clonotype showed up just a few times. This rearrangement joins TRBV25-1 to TRBJ2-3, with 7 bases matching TRBD1. V lost 6 bases and J lost 4; bases outside the gene matches: 13. CDR3 length: 16 amino acids. Germline loops: CDR1 MGHDK, CDR2 SYGVNS. The CDR3 reads CASSDYEGRGSDTQYF. The DNA of the CDR3 is TGTGCCAGCAGCGACTACGAGGGCAGGGGGTCAGATACGCAGTATTTT.

Only a few counts were recorded for this clonotype. This rearrangement joins TRBV28 to TRBJ2-7; 8 bases map to TRBD2. The ends lost 7 bases at V and 3 bases at J; junction bases unmatched: 5. The CDR3 contains 13 residues. Germline V gene lookup returns CDR1 MDHEN and CDR2 SYDVKM. CDR3 residues: CASISGGLYEQYF. For the CDR3, the DNA is TGTGCCAGCATAAGCGGGGGCCTCTACGAGCAGTACTTC.

This clonotype was observed a handful of times. This sequence joins TRBV29-1 and TRBJ2-1, with 9 bases aligning to TRBD2. Trimming cost V 0 bases and J 6 bases; bases outside gene matches: 3. The CDR3 has 14 residues. In germline, CDR1 is SQVTM, CDR2 ANQGSEA. The CDR3 DNA reads TGCAGCGTTGAAGATGCGGGAGGGCCCAATGAGCAGTTCTTC. This sequence encodes CSVEDAGGPNEQFF.

This sequence joins TRBV18 and TRBJ2-3; 7 positions agree with TRBD2. The length of the CDR3 is 13 residues. After removal of 4 bases from V and 4 bases from J, the junction contained 2 bases not matched to a gene. The germline V gene encodes CDR1 KGHSH and CDR2 LQKENI. CDR3 DNA: TGTGCCAGCTCACGGGACTACGCAGATACGCAGTATTTT. Translation: CASSRDYADTQYF.

The chain carries TRBV20-1 and TRBJ1-1, with D possibly TRBD1 on 5 matching bases. Trimming removed 6 bases at V and 6 bases at J, with 11 bases between. Germline loops: CDR1 DFQATT, CDR2 SNEGSKA (reference sequence). This CDR3 contains 11 residues. The CDR3 protein is CSAKDSPEAFF. The CDR3, as DNA: TGCAGTGCGAAAGACAGTCCTGAAGCTTTCTTT.